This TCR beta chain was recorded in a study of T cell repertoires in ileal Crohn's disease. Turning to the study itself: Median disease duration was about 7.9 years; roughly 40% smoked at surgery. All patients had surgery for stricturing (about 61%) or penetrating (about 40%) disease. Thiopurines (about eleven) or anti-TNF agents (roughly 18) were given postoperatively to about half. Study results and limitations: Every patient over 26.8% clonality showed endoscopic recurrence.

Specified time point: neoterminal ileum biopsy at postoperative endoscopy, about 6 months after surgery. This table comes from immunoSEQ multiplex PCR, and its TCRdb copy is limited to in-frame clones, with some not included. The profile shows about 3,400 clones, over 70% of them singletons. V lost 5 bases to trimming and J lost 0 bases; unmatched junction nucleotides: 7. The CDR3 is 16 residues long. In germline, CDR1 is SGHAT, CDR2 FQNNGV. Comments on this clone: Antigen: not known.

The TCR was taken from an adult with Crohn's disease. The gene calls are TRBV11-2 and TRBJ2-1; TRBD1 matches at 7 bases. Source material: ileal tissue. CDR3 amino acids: CASSPWTGGSYNEQFF. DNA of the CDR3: TGTGCCAGCAGCCCCTGGACAGGTGGCTCCTACAATGAGCAGTTCTTC.